This T cell receptor (beta chain) was sequenced for a study of OX40 agonist ivuxolimab in advanced cancers. Study-level information: Enrollees could have had prior anti-PD-1, anti-PD-L1 or anti-CTLA-4 therapy, which 35% to 40% had received.

Details on this clone: As yet, its antigen is unknown.

Repertoires were generated with immunoSEQ multiplex PCR, while TCRdb's copy carries only in-frame clones and drops some. The table records 37,000 or so clones, approximately 78% of them present only once. Findings and limits, study-wide: The average count of expanded clones was higher among CD8+ T cells than among CD4+.

Germline V gene sequence: CDR1 SGHTA, CDR2 FQGNSA. The CDR3 spans 16 residues. V lost 5 bases to trimming and J lost 1 base, with 17 bases between them. The TCR comes from an adult with an advanced solid tumor such as melanoma, head and neck, liver or kidney cancer. This specimen consisted of CD4+ or CD8+ T cells sorted from blood, obtained in a trial of the OX40 agonist ivuxolimab. The chain is built from TRBV7-2 and TRBJ1-2; possible D gene TRBD1, 5 bases. CDR3 sequence (DNA): TGTGCCAGCAGCAAAAGTCGCACAGGAGATAACTATGGCTACACCTTC. This sequence encodes CASSKSRTGDNYGYTF.